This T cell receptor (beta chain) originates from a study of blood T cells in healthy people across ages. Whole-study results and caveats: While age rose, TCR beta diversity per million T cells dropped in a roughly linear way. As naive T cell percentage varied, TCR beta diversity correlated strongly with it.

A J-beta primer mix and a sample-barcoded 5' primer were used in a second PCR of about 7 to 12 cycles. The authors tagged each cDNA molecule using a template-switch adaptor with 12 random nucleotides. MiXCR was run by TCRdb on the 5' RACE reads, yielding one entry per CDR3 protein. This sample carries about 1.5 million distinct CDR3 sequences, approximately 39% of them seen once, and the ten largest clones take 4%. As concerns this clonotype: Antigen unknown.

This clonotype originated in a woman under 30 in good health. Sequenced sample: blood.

As DNA, the CDR3 is TGCGCCAGCAGCCAATCCCAACGAGATACGCAGTATTTT. It yields the protein CASSQSQRDTQYF. The rearrangement joins TRBV4-3 to TRBJ2-3; D call uncertain. Germline V gene sequence: CDR1 LGHNA, CDR2 YSLEER. The CDR3 contains 13 residues. V shed 2 bases and J shed 5 bases, with 8 bases lying between them.